The sequence of this T cell receptor beta chain was determined in a study of blood T cells in healthy people across ages. V gave up 5 bases and J gave up 13 bases, with 17 bases separating them. The CDR3 sequence is 12 residues long. It was with a sample-barcoded 5' primer and a J-beta primer mix that a second PCR of about 6 to 12 cycles was run. One entry per CDR3 protein results from TCRdb running MiXCR on the 5' RACE reads. This sample carries 750,000 or so distinct CDR3 sequences, roughly 25% of them seen once, and the ten largest clones take 9% to 9.5%. This clonotype was observed a handful of times. The sample was also linked to a second study, of T cells of mothers and their children.

The V and J genes are TRBV12-3 or TRBV12-4 and TRBJ1-2; perhaps TRBD1 as D (5 bases). The sequence derives from a boy younger than 18 in good health. Sequencing used blood. This CDR3 reads CASSPTGTVITF. The CDR3 DNA is TGTGCCAGCAGTCCGACCGGGACGGTTATCACCTTC.